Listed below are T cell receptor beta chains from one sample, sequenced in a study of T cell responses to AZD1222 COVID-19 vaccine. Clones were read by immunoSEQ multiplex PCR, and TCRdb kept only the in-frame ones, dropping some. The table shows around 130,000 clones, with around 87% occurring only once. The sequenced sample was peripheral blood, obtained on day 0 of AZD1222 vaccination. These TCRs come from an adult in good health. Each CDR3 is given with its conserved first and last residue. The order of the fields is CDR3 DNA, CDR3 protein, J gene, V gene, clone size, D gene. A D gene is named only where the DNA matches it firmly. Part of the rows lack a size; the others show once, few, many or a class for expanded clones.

DNA: TGTGCCAGCAGTTCATGGGACACTGAAGCTTTCTTT
CDR3: CASSSWDTEAFF
J: TRBJ1-1
V: TRBV28
size: -
D: -

DNA: TGCAGTGCTAGTTGGGACAGGGGGTCCCAAGTTAATTCACCCCTCCACTTT
CDR3: CSASWDRGSQVNSPLHF
J: TRBJ1-6
V: TRBV20-1
size: -
D: TRBD1

DNA: TGTGCCGGGTCCCAAGTGGGGAGCTACAATGAGCAGTTCTTC
CDR3: CAGSQVGSYNEQFF
J: TRBJ2-1
V: TRBV5-8
size: -
D: -

DNA: TGTGCCTGGATGGGGAACACTGAAGCTTTCTTT
CDR3: CAWMGNTEAFF
J: TRBJ1-1
V: TRBV30
size: few
D: -

DNA: TGTGCCATCAGTGACCAGGGGGTAAAGGCCTACGAGCAGTACTTC
CDR3: CAISDQGVKAYEQYF
J: TRBJ2-7
V: TRBV10-3
size: -
D: TRBD1

DNA: TGTGCCAGCAGTTACTCAGCTGGGTATGGCTACACCTTC
CDR3: CASSYSAGYGYTF
J: TRBJ1-2
V: TRBV6-5
size: -
D: -

DNA: TGTGCCAGCAGCCAGGTGACAGGGGGGAACACTGAAGCTTTCTTT
CDR3: CASSQVTGGNTEAFF
J: TRBJ1-1
V: TRBV3-1/TRBV3-2
size: -
D: TRBD1

DNA: TGTGCCAGCAGGGTACCTCAGGGTGAAGCTTTCTTT
CDR3: CASRVPQGEAFF
J: TRBJ1-1
V: TRBV6-6
size: -
D: -

DNA: TGCGCCAGCAGCGCAGGGAGGGACACTGAAGCTTTCTTT
CDR3: CASSAGRDTEAFF
J: TRBJ1-1
V: TRBV5-1
size: few
D: -

DNA: TGTGCCAGCAGTTCCGGACAGCCACATGGCTACACCTTC
CDR3: CASSSGQPHGYTF
J: TRBJ1-2
V: TRBV28
size: few
D: -

DNA: TGTGCCAGCAGGTATGGACAGGGGGCCCCTGAAGCTTTCTTT
CDR3: CASRYGQGAPEAFF
J: TRBJ1-1
V: TRBV6-5
size: -
D: TRBD1

DNA: TGTGCCAGCAGCCCAGGGAGGTTCGCCTACGAGCAGTACTTC
CDR3: CASSPGRFAYEQYF
J: TRBJ2-7
V: TRBV7-8
size: -
D: -

DNA: TGTGCCTGGAGCAGGGGGGGGAACTATGGCTACACCTTC
CDR3: CAWSRGGNYGYTF
J: TRBJ1-2
V: TRBV30
size: -
D: TRBD1

DNA: TGCGCCAGCAGCCTGCCGGGACAGGGGGCTGATGGCTACACCTTC
CDR3: CASSLPGQGADGYTF
J: TRBJ1-2
V: TRBV4-1
size: -
D: TRBD1

DNA: TGTGCCAGCAGCCTACCACTTGGCGGGGCCTACAATGAGCAGTTCTTC
CDR3: CASSLPLGGAYNEQFF
J: TRBJ2-1
V: TRBV7-7
size: -
D: -

DNA: TGTGCCAGCAGTTACTCCTTAGCGGGGGGCAGAGATGAGCAGTTCTTC
CDR3: CASSYSLAGGRDEQFF
J: TRBJ2-1
V: TRBV6-5
size: -
D: TRBD2

DNA: TGTGCCAGCAGCTTACGACAGGGGCCCTACGAGCAGTACTTC
CDR3: CASSLRQGPYEQYF
J: TRBJ2-7
V: TRBV28
size: -
D: TRBD1

DNA: TGCGCCAGCAGCCAAGATACTAGCGGCCTATACAATGAGCAGTTCTTC
CDR3: CASSQDTSGLYNEQFF
J: TRBJ2-1
V: TRBV4-1
size: -
D: TRBD2

DNA: TGTGCCAGCAGTCGGACGGATAGCAATCAGCCCCAGCATTTT
CDR3: CASSRTDSNQPQHF
J: TRBJ1-5
V: TRBV6-2/TRBV6-3
size: -
D: -

DNA: TGTGCCAGCACCGGACTGCTCTCTGGAAACACCATATATTTT
CDR3: CASTGLLSGNTIYF
J: TRBJ1-3
V: TRBV11-2
size: -
D: -

DNA: TGTGCCACCCTCGGCAGCTGGGGGACGGGGGAGCAGTACTTC
CDR3: CATLGSWGTGEQYF
J: TRBJ2-7
V: TRBV28
size: -
D: -

DNA: TGTGCCAGCAGTTTCAGGGGTCTTGCAACTAATGAAAAACTGTTTTTT
CDR3: CASSFRGLATNEKLFF
J: TRBJ1-4
V: TRBV28
size: -
D: -

DNA: TGTGCCAGCAGTTTAGTCCAGCTTGAGCAGTACTTC
CDR3: CASSLVQLEQYF
J: TRBJ2-7
V: TRBV12-3/TRBV12-4
size: -
D: -

DNA: TGTGCCAGCAGCGGGGACCGCTCTGGGGGCACTGAAGCTTTCTTT
CDR3: CASSGDRSGGTEAFF
J: TRBJ1-1
V: TRBV6-5
size: -
D: -

DNA: TGTGCCAGCAGTTACGACAGGGCCACCTATGGCTACACCTTC
CDR3: CASSYDRATYGYTF
J: TRBJ1-2
V: TRBV6-5
size: -
D: TRBD1

DNA: TGTGCCAGCAGCTTATTAGCGGGGGGGGTGTACGAGCAGTACTTC
CDR3: CASSLLAGGVYEQYF
J: TRBJ2-7
V: TRBV7-8
size: -
D: TRBD2

DNA: TGCGCCAGCAGCCAAGGTCCAGGGGCGGATTACGAGCAGTACTTC
CDR3: CASSQGPGADYEQYF
J: TRBJ2-7
V: TRBV4-1
size: -
D: -

DNA: TGTGCCAGCAGTTCCCGGGACAGGGAAGCTTTCTTT
CDR3: CASSSRDREAFF
J: TRBJ1-1
V: TRBV27
size: -
D: TRBD1

DNA: TGTGCCAGCAGTTCCCCCGGGGAGCGGGGAAAGTACGAGCAGTACTTC
CDR3: CASSSPGERGKYEQYF
J: TRBJ2-7
V: TRBV28
size: -
D: TRBD2

DNA: TGCGCCAGCAGCCCGACAGGTACTGAAGCTTTCTTT
CDR3: CASSPTGTEAFF
J: TRBJ1-1
V: TRBV5-1
size: -
D: -

DNA: TGTGCCAGCAGTACCAAGGGTGGAGTTAACTATGGCTACACCTTC
CDR3: CASSTKGGVNYGYTF
J: TRBJ1-2
V: TRBV6-5
size: -
D: -

DNA: TGCGCCAGCAGCTTGGCTACAGCTATACATACAATGAAGCAGTTCTTC
CDR3: CASSLATAIHTMKQFF
J: TRBJ2-1
V: TRBV5-1
size: once
D: -

DNA: TGTGCTAGTGGTTTGGTCCCCCCCCAGGGGCAAGAGACCCAGTACTTC
CDR3: CASGLVPPQGQETQYF
J: TRBJ2-5
V: TRBV12-5
size: -
D: -

DNA: TGTGCCAGCAGCTTCTTAGCGGGGGGGAGAGAGACCCAGTACTTC
CDR3: CASSFLAGGRETQYF
J: TRBJ2-5
V: TRBV5-4
size: -
D: TRBD2

DNA: TGCGCCAGCAGCCAGCGGGGACTAGCGGGGCCCAATGAGCAGTTCTTC
CDR3: CASSQRGLAGPNEQFF
J: TRBJ2-1
V: TRBV5-1
size: -
D: TRBD2

DNA: TGTGCCAGCAGCTTACCGCCCGTGGGGGCAACCAAAAACATTCAGTACTTC
CDR3: CASSLPPVGATKNIQYF
J: TRBJ2-4
V: TRBV7-9
size: -
D: -

DNA: TGCAGTGCTAGTCGAGGGGGTTCCTACAATGAGCAGTTCTTC
CDR3: CSASRGGSYNEQFF
J: TRBJ2-1
V: TRBV20-1
size: -
D: -

DNA: TGCGCCAGCAGCCCCCGCGCATTGCGACAGGGGTCCGGGGGCTACACCTTC
CDR3: CASSPRALRQGSGGYTF
J: TRBJ1-2
V: TRBV4-3
size: -
D: TRBD1

DNA: TGTGCCAGCAGCTTACTGACAGGGGGCACAGATACGCAGTATTTT
CDR3: CASSLLTGGTDTQYF
J: TRBJ2-3
V: TRBV7-2
size: -
D: TRBD1

DNA: TGTGCCAGCAGTCAGGTTATTATGAACACTGAAGCTTTCTTT
CDR3: CASSQVIMNTEAFF
J: TRBJ1-1
V: TRBV28
size: once
D: -